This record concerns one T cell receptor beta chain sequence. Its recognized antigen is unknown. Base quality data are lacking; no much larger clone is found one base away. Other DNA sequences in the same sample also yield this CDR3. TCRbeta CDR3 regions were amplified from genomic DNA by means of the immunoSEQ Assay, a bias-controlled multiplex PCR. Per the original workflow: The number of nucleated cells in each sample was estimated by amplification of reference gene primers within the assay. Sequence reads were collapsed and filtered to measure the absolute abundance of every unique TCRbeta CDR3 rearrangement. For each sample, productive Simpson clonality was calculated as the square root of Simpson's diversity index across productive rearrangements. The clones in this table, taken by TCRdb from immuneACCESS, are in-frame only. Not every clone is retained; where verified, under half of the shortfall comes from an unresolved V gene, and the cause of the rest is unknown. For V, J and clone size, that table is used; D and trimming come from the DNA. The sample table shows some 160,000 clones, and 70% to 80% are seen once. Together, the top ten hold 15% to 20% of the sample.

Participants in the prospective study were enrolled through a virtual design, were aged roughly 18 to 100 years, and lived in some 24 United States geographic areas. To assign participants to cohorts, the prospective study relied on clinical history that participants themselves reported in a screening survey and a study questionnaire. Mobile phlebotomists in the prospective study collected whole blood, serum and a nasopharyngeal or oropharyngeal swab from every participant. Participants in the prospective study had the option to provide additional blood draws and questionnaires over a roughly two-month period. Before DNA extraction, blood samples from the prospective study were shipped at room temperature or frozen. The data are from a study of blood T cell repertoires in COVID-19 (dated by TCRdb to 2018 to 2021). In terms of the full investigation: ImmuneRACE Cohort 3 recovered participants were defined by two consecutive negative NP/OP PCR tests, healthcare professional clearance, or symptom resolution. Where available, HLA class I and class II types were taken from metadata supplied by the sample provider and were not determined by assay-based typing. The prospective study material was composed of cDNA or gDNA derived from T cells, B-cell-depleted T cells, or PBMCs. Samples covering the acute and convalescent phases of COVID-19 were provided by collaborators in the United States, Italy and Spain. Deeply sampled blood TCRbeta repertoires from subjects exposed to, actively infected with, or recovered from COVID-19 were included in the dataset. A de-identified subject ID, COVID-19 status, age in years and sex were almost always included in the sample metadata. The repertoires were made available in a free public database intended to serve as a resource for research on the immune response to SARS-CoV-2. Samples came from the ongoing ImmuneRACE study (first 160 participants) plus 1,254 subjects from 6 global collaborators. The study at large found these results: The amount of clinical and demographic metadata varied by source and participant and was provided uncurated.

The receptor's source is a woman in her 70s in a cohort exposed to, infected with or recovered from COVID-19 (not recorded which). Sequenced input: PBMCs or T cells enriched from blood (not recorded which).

CDR3 reads: CASSVTGGFYEQYF. The nucleotide sequence is given as TGTGCCAGCAGCGTTACAGGGGGGTTTTACGAGCAGTACTTC. The sequence is built from TRBV9 and TRBJ2-7, with 8 junctional bases fitting TRBD1. In the germline V gene, CDR1 corresponds to SGDLS and CDR2 to YYNGEE. Trimming leaves V shorter by 2 bases and J shorter by 4 bases, with the junction holding 5 bases beyond the gene matches. Including the terminal cysteine and phenylalanine, the CDR3 comprises 14 residues. Only the CDR3 region is kept as DNA, spanning 42 bases read in frame from base 1.